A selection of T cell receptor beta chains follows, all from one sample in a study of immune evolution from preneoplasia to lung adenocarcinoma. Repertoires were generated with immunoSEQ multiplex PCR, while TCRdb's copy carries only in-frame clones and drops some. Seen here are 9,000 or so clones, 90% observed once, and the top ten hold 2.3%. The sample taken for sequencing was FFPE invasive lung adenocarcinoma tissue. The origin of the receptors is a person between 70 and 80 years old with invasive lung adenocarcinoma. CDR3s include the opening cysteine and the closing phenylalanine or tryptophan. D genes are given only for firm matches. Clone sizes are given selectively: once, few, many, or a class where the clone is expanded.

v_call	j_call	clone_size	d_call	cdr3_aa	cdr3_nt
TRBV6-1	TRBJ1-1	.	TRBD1	CASSDSGQVNTEAFF	TGTGCCAGCAGTGATTCGGGACAGGTGAACACTGAAGCTTTCTTT
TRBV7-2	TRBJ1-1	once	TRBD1	CASRPRQGLNTEAFF	TGTGCCAGCCGACCACGACAGGGGCTGAACACTGAAGCTTTCTTT
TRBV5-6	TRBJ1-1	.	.	CASSPTARRDTEAFF	TGTGCCAGCAGCCCGACAGCGCGCCGCGACACTGAAGCTTTCTTT
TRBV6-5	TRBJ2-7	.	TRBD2	CASSYSTSGGSYEQYF	TGTGCCAGCAGTTACTCGACTAGCGGGGGCTCCTACGAGCAGTACTTC
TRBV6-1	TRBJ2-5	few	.	CASRDSQGFPETQYF	TGTGCCAGCAGAGATAGCCAAGGTTTTCCAGAGACCCAGTACTTC
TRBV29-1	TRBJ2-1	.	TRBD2	CSVPLSLAGLSSYNEQFF	TGCAGCGTTCCCCTTTCTCTAGCGGGGCTTAGCTCCTACAATGAGCAGTTCTTC
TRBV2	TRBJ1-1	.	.	CASAYAGVAGEAFF	TGTGCCAGCGCTTACGCAGGGGTCGCAGGGGAAGCTTTCTTT
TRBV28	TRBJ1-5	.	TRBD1	CASSKDRGHQPQHF	TGTGCCAGCAGCAAGGACAGGGGACATCAGCCCCAGCATTTT
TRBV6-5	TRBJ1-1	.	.	CASSPRGGFTEAFF	TGTGCCAGCAGTCCCCGCGGGGGATTCACTGAAGCTTTCTTT
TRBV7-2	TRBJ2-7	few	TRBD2	CASSLVVAGTYEQYF	TGTGCCAGCAGCTTAGTGGTAGCGGGGACCTACGAGCAGTACTTC
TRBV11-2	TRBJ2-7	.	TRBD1	CASSLDRLAYEQYF	TGTGCCAGCAGCTTGGACAGGTTGGCTTACGAGCAGTACTTC
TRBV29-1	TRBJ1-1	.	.	CSTESNTEAFF	TGCAGCACGGAGTCGAACACTGAAGCTTTCTTT
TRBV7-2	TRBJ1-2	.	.	CASSPPDRRYGYTF	TGTGCCAGCAGCCCCCCAGACAGGCGCTATGGCTACACCTTC
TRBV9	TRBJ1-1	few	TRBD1	CASSVDWWTGKGTEAFF	TGTGCCAGCAGCGTAGATTGGTGGACAGGAAAAGGCACTGAAGCTTTCTTT
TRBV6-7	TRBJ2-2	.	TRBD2	CASSYSGIAGHTGELFF	TGTGCCAGCAGTTACTCGGGGATAGCGGGGCACACCGGGGAGCTGTTTTTT
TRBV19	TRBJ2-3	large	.	CASSISRGDTQYF	TGTGCCAGTAGTATAAGCAGGGGAGATACGCAGTATTTT
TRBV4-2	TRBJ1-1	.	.	CASSVGTQDTEAFF	TGTGCCAGCAGCGTTGGGACACAGGACACTGAAGCTTTCTTT
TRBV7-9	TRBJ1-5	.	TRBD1	CAVDRDNQPQHF	TGTGCCGTCGACAGGGATAATCAGCCCCAGCATTTT
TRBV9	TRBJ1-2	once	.	CASSLIGTGYTF	TGTGCCAGCAGCCTTATAGGGACTGGCTACACCTTC
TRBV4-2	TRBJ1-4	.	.	CASSQPRASGEKLFF	TGTGCCAGCAGCCAGCCCCGGGCCAGCGGGGAAAAACTGTTTTTT
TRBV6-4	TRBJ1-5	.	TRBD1	CASFLPHQGGSNQPQHF	TGTGCCAGCTTCCTCCCCCACCAGGGGGGTAGCAATCAGCCCCAGCATTTT
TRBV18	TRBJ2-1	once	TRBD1	CASSADRANEQFF	TGTGCCAGCTCAGCGGACAGGGCCAATGAGCAGTTCTTC
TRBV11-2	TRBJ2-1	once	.	CASSLSGPYNEQFF	TGTGCCAGCAGCTTAAGCGGGCCCTACAATGAGCAGTTCTTC
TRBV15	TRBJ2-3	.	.	CATSRDTTGGGADTQYF	TGTGCCACCAGCAGAGATACTACAGGTGGGGGAGCAGATACGCAGTATTTT